The 9 T cell receptor beta chains listed next were all sequenced from one sample in a study of blood T cell repertoires in COVID-19. Sequenced by immunoSEQ multiplex PCR; TCRdb stores in-frame clones only, minus some. The table shows fewer than 350,000 clones, with 75% to 90% occurring only once. The specimen was peripheral blood. These receptors were taken from a woman in her 70s with COVID-19, enrolled during active disease.

This rearrangement joins TRBV13 to TRBJ2-7, with 7 bases that match TRBD1. Looked up from germline, CDR1 is PRHDT and CDR2 is FYEKMQ (reference sequence). The trim removed 3 bases at V and 0 bases at J, leaving 5 bases unmatched. The CDR3 is 15 amino acids. CDR3 loop: CASSFRDSLSYEQYF. Written as DNA, the CDR3 is TGTGCCAGCAGCTTCCGGGACAGTCTCTCCTACGAGCAGTACTTC.

V usage is TRBV5-4 and J usage is TRBJ2-2; 10 bases fit TRBD2. The CDR3 is 18 amino acids. Germline-derived CDR1 and CDR2 are SGHNT and YYREEE (reference sequence). V shed 4 bases and J 6 bases; nucleotides not matched to a gene: 15. The CDR3: CASSHTSGGGNRAGELFF. CDR3 bases: TGTGCCAGCAGCCACACAAGCGGGGGGGGCAATAGGGCCGGGGAGCTGTTTTTT.

The chain's CDR3 is CASSAENYGYTF. In DNA form, the CDR3 reads TGTGCCAGCAGTGCAGAAAACTATGGCTACACCTTC. The rearrangement uses TRBV2 and TRBJ1-2; no clear D. This CDR3 region has 12 residues. The germline V gene has CDR1 SNHLY and CDR2 FYNNEI. V was trimmed by 4 bases and J by 2 bases, leaving 5 bases between them.

The rearrangement links TRBV27 to TRBJ2-2; 13 nucleotides agree with TRBD2. Germline CDR1 is MNHEY and CDR2 is SMNVEV (reference sequence). The V segment lost 3 bases and the J segment 6 bases; nucleotides outside the gene matches: 7. This CDR3 has 17 residues. The CDR3 bases are TGTGCCAGCAGTTTCCGTACTAGCGGGGGGGCCGCCGGGGAGCTGTTTTTT. Translation: CASSFRTSGGAAGELFF.

This chain links TRBV5-4 with TRBJ1-4; 7 bases fit TRBD1. V lost 4 bases and J lost 5; bases outside the gene matches: 8. CDR1 is SGHNT, CDR2 YYREEE, per germline (reference sequence). The CDR3 loop spans 15 amino acids. This chain's CDR3 is CASSPVAGGNEKLFF. The DNA for the CDR3 is TGTGCCAGCAGCCCAGTGGCAGGGGGGAATGAAAAACTGTTTTTT.

The chain combines TRBV3-1 (or the pseudogene TRBV3-2) with TRBJ1-1, with D possibly being TRBD1 (6 bases). CDR1 is LGHDT, CDR2 YNNKEL, per germline (reference sequence). The CDR3 contains 14 residues. V was cut by 8 bases and J by 2 bases, with 15 bases left in between. The CDR3 reads CASSATGINTEAFF. CDR3 coding DNA: TGTGCCAGCTCAGCGACAGGAATCAACACTGAAGCTTTCTTT.

The chain combines TRBV4-3 with TRBJ2-2; a weak D match, TRBD2 (7 bases). V shed 0 bases and J shed 4 bases, with 15 bases lying between them. The CDR3 runs 17 residues. The V gene's germline CDR1 is LGHNA and CDR2 YSLEER. The CDR3 DNA reads TGCGCCAGCAGCCAAGAATTGGGAGGGGGAGTCACCGGGGAGCTGTTTTTT. As protein: CASSQELGGGVTGELFF.

The chain couples TRBV28 to TRBJ1-2; a possible D gene is TRBD1 (5 bases). The CDR3 consists of 17 residues. With 5 bases removed from V and 2 bases from J, the gap between germline ends came to 21 bases. Germline values: CDR1 MDHEN, CDR2 SYDVKM. The DNA for the CDR3 is TGTGCCAGCAGTCCCCGGCCGGGACTCCCGAGGAACTATGGCTACACCTTC. Protein product: CASSPRPGLPRNYGYTF.

The J gene is TRBJ2-7, the V gene TRBV6-5; D might be TRBD1 (5 bases). This CDR3 comprises 15 residues. CDR1 is MNHEY, CDR2 SVGAGI, per germline. Trimming removed 7 bases at V and 0 bases at J, with 16 bases between. CDR3 nucleotides: TGTGCCAGCAATCATGAGGCAGGGCTCTCCTACGAGCAGTACTTC. Translating gives CASNHEAGLSYEQYF.